A single count supports the clone carrying this T cell receptor beta chain. The data were taken from a study of blood T cell repertoires in COVID-19. Germline V gives CDR1 MNHEY, CDR2 SVGAGI. V was pared by 9 bases and J by 0 bases, with 16 bases between. CDR3 length equals 15 residues. The repertoire was sequenced with immunoSEQ multiplex PCR; TCRdb's copy has only in-frame clones and lacks some. In the table there are under 95,000 clones, roughly four fifths of which are singletons. The specimen sequenced was peripheral blood. The sequence derives from a woman between 65 and 79 years old with acute or convalescent COVID-19. The rearrangement uses TRBV6-5 and TRBJ2-3; tentative D call: TRBD2 (6 bases). Here the CDR3 DNA reads TGTGCCAGTACCACGGGAGCCTCTAGCACAGATACGCAGTATTTT. Translated: CASTTGASSTDTQYF.